This record concerns one TCR beta chain sequence. No antigen is known for it. No base quality information exists; no much larger clone differs at one position. The sample originates from a study of cytomegalovirus exposure and HLA in healthy donors (dated by TCRdb to the late 2010s). General notes on the study: According to an earlier analysis of a few hundred of the donors, some 180 million T cells yielded over 90 million unique TCR beta sequences and roughly 280 Gb of sequence data. Approximately 300 gigabases of sequencing data and roughly 81 million unique TCR sequences made up an early release that covered several hundred HLA-typed donors. Of the approximately 400 genotyped donors, roughly 85% fell in the genetic ancestry cluster associated with self-reported Caucasian donors. The aim of the study was to test whether cataloging public T cell receptors could identify signatures of past pathogen exposure. The study profiled the T cell repertoires of more than 500 subjects by immunosequencing and related them to cytomegalovirus serostatus. In addition to the first cohort of approximately 670 subjects, a separate validation cohort of approximately 130 different subjects was used. To predict cytomegalovirus infection status, the study brought together high-throughput TCR immunosequencing, statistical association of individual TCRs with disease status, and machine learning. To study patterns of TCR occurrence, a later analysis re-analyzed previously published TCR beta repertoires from several hundred donors and added high-resolution HLA genotyping. Rather than drawing on any new phenotypic data, the later analysis identified candidate immune exposures from TCR beta sequences and the way those sequences occurred across donors. An earlier analysis of a few hundred of the donors applied high-throughput TCR beta sequencing to assess whether each TCR beta V gene segment acted as functional or pseudogenic. Donor age, sex, ethnicity and CMV serostatus were compiled together with the repertoire data. Genome-wide SNP genotypes for about 55% of the roughly 670 donors were used in a later genetic analysis, which treated that subset as a discovery cohort. All discovery cohort repertoires had been generated using a single sequencing platform. HLA typing included class I and class II loci at four-digit resolution. Typing coverage differed by locus: A, B, C, DRB1 and DQB1 were typed in about 620-640 donors, DQA1 in 500 to 550, DPA1 in 600 to 610, and DPB1 in 472. A handful of DR-DQ haplotypes were handled as single units for association and clustering because linkage in the cohort was strong. On average, roughly 250,000 unique TCR beta nucleotide sequences were sequenced per donor among a few hundred genotyped donors of the cohort, with roughly 18% of those sequences being non-productive. Overall results and qualifications from the work: The only immune exposure information available for the cohort was CMV serostatus. In a later analysis, the rate of TCR association differed among HLA loci, with DRB1 alleles having the most associated TCRs and HLA-C alleles having the fewest. About 17 rarely observed V segments, including chromosome 9 orphons, were excluded from the earlier analysis of some 590 of the donors because counts were too low. Most TCR sequences were observed very rarely across donors, whereas some public TCRs were present in many individuals. A cluster of highly shared sequence variants was judged likely to represent a technical artifact of the sequencing pipeline. Because some donors lacked HLA typing at each locus, the association tests relied only on the typed subset. In a later genetic analysis, fewer N-insertions in productive TCRs were reported among donors in an Asian-associated ancestry cluster than the 666-donor mean. Sequencing depth was assumed to be roughly uniform across donors in the presence/absence analyses, though that assumption may not hold. An association between a missense DCLRE1C variant and V-gene and J-gene trimming of TCR beta chains was found in a later genetic analysis and replicated in an independent cohort. A further reported finding was that TCR beta sequences accurately predicted the HLA-A and HLA-B alleles for most subjects in the first cohort. According to a later analysis, most CMV-associated TCR beta chains appeared to be HLA-restricted, and the HLA associations seemed to be driven largely by CMV exposure. In a later analysis, several top co-occurrence clusters were reported to appear linked to parvovirus B19, influenza, CMV and Epstein-Barr virus. An earlier analysis of 587 of the donors showed that most TCR beta V segments appeared in productive rearrangements either about 87% or about 30% of the time, which broadly matched IMGT annotations. The classifier was reported to diagnose cytomegalovirus status with high specificity and sensitivity in both the original and validation cohorts. In vitro tests confirmed that a few of the cytomegalovirus-associated TCR beta chains recognize cytomegalovirus antigens. Because the 87-base-pair reads could not distinguish some IMGT-functional V segments, including TRBV6-2 and TRBV6-3, those segments were excluded. A later analysis associated about 18,000 TCR beta sequences with specific HLA alleles at a false discovery rate of 0.05. Linkage disequilibrium might explain the correlated functional status among segregating V segments, but an unknown experimental factor could not be excluded. According to the authors, the approach could potentially be generalized to other disease states and immunological phenotypes. In a later analysis, HLA-associated TCR beta chains were found to be more clonally expanded and to have lower generation probabilities than equally common non-associated chains. The cohort was sequenced for TCR beta chains only, and without alpha or paired-chain data the features that could be detected were limited. Assigning TCR associations to individual alleles was difficult when HLA alleles, especially DR and DQ, strongly co-occurred. The study listed 164 TCR beta chains as associated with cytomegalovirus.

The cohort consisted of 600 or so healthy bone marrow donors. At the time of sampling, all cohort members were nominally healthy, though unrecorded immune exposures were likely present. The donor was CMV seronegative and belonged to the group of over 350 seronegative cohort members. Each donor provided a peripheral blood sample, and peripheral blood mononuclear cells were used for TCR beta sequencing. The Qiagen DNeasy Blood Extraction Kit was used to extract genomic DNA from the blood cell samples. Unmatched junction bases come to 8, with V trimmed by 5 bases and J by 9 bases. The germline V gene specifies SGHTA as CDR1 and FQGNSA as CDR2. The CDR3 has 14 amino acids, counting the end cysteine and phenylalanine. Only CDR3 DNA is held: 42 bases, read in frame from base 1. Library preparation employed the immunoSEQ multiplex PCR assay. The multiplex PCR relied on a mix of 60 forward primers for TCR Vbeta segments and 13 reverse primers for TCR Jbeta segments. The CDR3 region of rearranged TCR beta genes was amplified from genomic DNA with a multiplex PCR assay. Amplified TCR beta libraries were sequenced as 87-base-pair reads on the Illumina HiSeq System. The original methods were these. A later analysis counted about 80 million unique TCR beta chains across the 666 repertoires, and about 10 million of these chains were shared by at least two donors. Raw reads were error-corrected and collapsed into unique sequences with a nearest-neighbor algorithm that merged closely related sequences to remove PCR and sequencing errors. CDR3 sequences were aligned to IMGT reference sequences to assign V, D and J gene segments. Each retained sequence needed at least a six-nucleotide match to both a V gene segment and a J gene segment. A rearrangement counted as productive if the CDR3 had no stop codons and remained in frame with V and J, and every other rearrangement counted as non-productive. Following IMGT convention, CDR3 was defined as the stretch from the second conserved V-encoded cysteine up to the conserved J-encoded phenylalanine. The earlier analysis of 550 to 650 of the donors excluded any sequence lacking an unambiguous match to a single V gene segment. An earlier analysis of about 600 of the donors called V segments functional above 56.7% productive rearrangements and segregating when the between-donor standard deviation exceeded 5%. A statistical classification framework was built to diagnose cytomegalovirus status from the catalog of TCR beta chain sequences. In a later analysis, V and J genes were assigned by comparing TCR nucleotide sequences against IMGT/GENE-DB human TR gene sequences. In a later analysis, CDR3 sequences and most-parsimonious VDJ recombination scenarios were assigned using the TCRdist pipeline. In a later analysis, each TCR beta chain was defined by its CDR3 amino acid sequence together with its V-gene family, and reads lacking a unique V-gene family were excluded. As a way to deal with suspected cross-contamination and a sequencing artifact, a later analysis dropped 450 to 600 nucleotide sequences that were highly shared and had low generation probability. In a later analysis, a clonal expansion index was calculated for each public chain from normalized within-repertoire ranks of inferred template counts. Generation probabilities in a later analysis came from a VDJ recombination model fitted to out-of-frame rearrangements, and those results were checked against IGoR. Hypergeometric tests were used in a later analysis to score TCR-TCR, TCR-HLA and TCR-CMV co-occurrence, with a repertoire-size bias correction applied to the TCR pairs. In a later analysis, false discovery rates were estimated by permuting HLA or CMV assignments 20 times. A later analysis grouped co-occurring TCRs with DBSCAN, adding TCRdist sequence similarity when clustering within HLA-allele-positive subsets. Co-occurrence clustering excluded repertoires with fewer than 30,000 or more than 120,000 public chains, plus five with anomalous nucleotide sharing. This is the immuneACCESS table as TCRdb keeps it, with only in-frame sequences that have V and J called. A part of the clones is gone; compared with another copy, unresolved V genes explain less than half, and the rest is unexplained. V and J calls and clone size are copied from that table; D and trimming were computed from the DNA. The sample yields some 110,000 clones; about 83% were counted once. Jointly, the top ten make up 5% to 6.5% of the sample.

The sample taken for sequencing was PBMCs. The sequence links TRBV7-2 to TRBJ2-1, and 9 junctional nucleotides match TRBD2. This receptor was obtained from a man aged 18-30 years in good health and CMV-seronegative. The DNA sequence is given as TGTGCCAGCAGCATTCCGGGACTAGCTAGTGAGCAGTTCTTC. It specifies CASSIPGLASEQFF.